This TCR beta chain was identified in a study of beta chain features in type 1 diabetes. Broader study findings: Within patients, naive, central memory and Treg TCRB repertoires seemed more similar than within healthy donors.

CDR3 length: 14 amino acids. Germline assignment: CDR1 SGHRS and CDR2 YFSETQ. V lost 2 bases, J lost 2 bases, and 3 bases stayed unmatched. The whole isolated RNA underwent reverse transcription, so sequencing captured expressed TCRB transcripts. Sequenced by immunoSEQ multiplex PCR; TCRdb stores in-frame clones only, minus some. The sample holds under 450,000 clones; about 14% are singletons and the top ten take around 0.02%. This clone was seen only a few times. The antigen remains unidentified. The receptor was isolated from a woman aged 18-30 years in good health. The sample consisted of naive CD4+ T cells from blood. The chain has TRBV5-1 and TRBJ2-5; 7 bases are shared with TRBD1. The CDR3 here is CASSFGDSQETQYF. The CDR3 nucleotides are TGCGCCAGCAGCTTCGGGGACAGTCAAGAGACCCAGTACTTC.